The sequence of this T cell receptor (beta chain) was determined in a study of a mutant IDH1 vaccine in newly diagnosed glioma. Study details: Patients arrived already treated with radiotherapy, temozolomide, or both, most having had both.

This CDR3 is built from 12 residues. Trimming took off 0 bases at V and 3 bases at J, with 4 bases between the two ends. Germline loops: CDR1 SGHKS, CDR2 YYEKEE (reference sequence). About this clone itself: Its antigen is still unknown.

The sample's time point: week 23, last vaccination. The study gave 300 ug of mutant IDH1 20-mer peptide per vaccine dose, with topical imiquimod. Measured with immunoSEQ multiplex PCR; TCRdb has only the in-frame clones, and not every one. This table has 50,000 to 70,000 clones, approximately 87% appearing once. V usage is TRBV5-5 and J usage is TRBJ2-7, with D uncertain. The sample here was PBMCs, taken from a glioma patient whose treatment included an IDH1 peptide vaccine. This receptor was obtained from a man aged 18 to 29 with glioma. For the CDR3, the DNA is TGTGCCAGCAGCTTGGATATCTACGAGCAGTACTTC. Residues: CASSLDIYEQYF.